Listed below are T cell receptor beta chains from one sample, sequenced in a study of cytomegalovirus exposure and HLA in healthy donors. Profiling relied on immunoSEQ multiplex PCR, and the TCRdb table lists in-frame clones only, not all of them. Of 200,000 to 250,000 clones detected, 70% to 85% appear once; the ten largest clones hold 2.7%. Material for sequencing was PBMCs. These receptors all stem from a woman in her sixties or seventies in good health and CMV-seropositive. The CDR3 runs from the conserved cysteine through the conserved F or W. D genes are given only for firm matches. Clone size is not always given. Where it is, it says once, few, many or a class for expanded clones.

V	length	size	D	J	DNA	CDR3
TRBV7-2	14	.	TRBD1	TRBJ2-5	TGTGCCAGCAGCCCCCGGGACAGGCAAGAGACCCAGTACTTC	CASSPRDRQETQYF
TRBV27	13	.	.	TRBJ1-2	TGTGCCAGCAGGGGAGCGGGCCTTTATGGCTACACCTTC	CASRGAGLYGYTF
TRBV6-5	15	few	TRBD1	TRBJ1-4	TGTGCCAGCAGTTATACGGGACAGGGGAACGAAAAACTGTTTTTT	CASSYTGQGNEKLFF
TRBV7-9	14	.	TRBD2	TRBJ2-1	TGTTCCAGCAGCTTTGGCGATCCGGGACTAGTGCTGATCTTC	CSSSFGDPGLVLIF
TRBV11-2	19	.	TRBD2	TRBJ2-3	TGTGCCAGCAGCCGTATACTAGCGGGGGGACCTACTAGCACAGATACGCAGTATTTT	CASSRILAGGPTSTDTQYF
TRBV19	15	.	.	TRBJ2-7	TGTGCCAGTAGTATGGCGGCGGTCAGCTCCTACGAGCAGTACTTC	CASSMAAVSSYEQYF
TRBV7-9	15	.	TRBD1	TRBJ1-2	TGTGCCAGCAGCTCCATGGGACAGTCCCTCTATGGCTACACCTTC	CASSSMGQSLYGYTF
TRBV5-4	15	.	TRBD1	TRBJ2-2	TGTGCCAGCAGCCCGGGACAGGGAAACACCGGGGAGCTGTTTTTT	CASSPGQGNTGELFF
TRBV4-2	14	.	TRBD1	TRBJ1-6	TGTGCCAGCAGCCAAACAGGGGGCGTTTCACCCCTCCACTTT	CASSQTGGVSPLHF
TRBV29-1	14	.	.	TRBJ1-1	TGCAGCGTTCGTCCTGTGGGTTCAGCGCCTGAAGCTTTCTTT	CSVRPVGSAPEAFF
TRBV6-5	14	.	TRBD1	TRBJ2-2	TGTGCCAGCAGGGCGGGACAGGGCACCGGGGAGCTGTTTTTT	CASRAGQGTGELFF
TRBV5-1	15	.	TRBD1	TRBJ2-7	TGCGCCAGCAGCCCGCCCGACAGGGGCTCCTACGAGCAGTACTTC	CASSPPDRGSYEQYF
TRBV6-5	14	.	.	TRBJ2-3	TGTGCCAGCAGTTACGGGCGGGGCACAGATACGCAGTATTTT	CASSYGRGTDTQYF
TRBV19	16	.	.	TRBJ2-4	TGTGCCAGTAGCACCCGGGGCGGGGTGGCCAAAAACATTCAGTACTTC	CASSTRGGVAKNIQYF
TRBV6-4	15	few	TRBD1	TRBJ2-3	TGTGCCAGCAGTGACACCGGGACAGGGAGAGATACGCAGTATTTT	CASSDTGTGRDTQYF
TRBV19	15	.	TRBD1	TRBJ1-5	TGTGCCAGTAGTGCGCCGGGACAGGCGGTTCAGCCCCAGCATTTT	CASSAPGQAVQPQHF
TRBV18	13	.	.	TRBJ1-1	TGTGCCAGCTCACGACTCGGGGGGACTGAAGCTTTCTTT	CASSRLGGTEAFF
TRBV10-2	16	few	TRBD1	TRBJ1-2	TGCGCCAGCAGTGAGTCGGGGACAGGGGCGTCCTATGGCTACACCTTC	CASSESGTGASYGYTF
TRBV7-2	16	.	TRBD1	TRBJ2-7	TGTGCCAGCAGCTTAGCCCTCGGACAGGCAAACTACGAGCAGTACTTC	CASSLALGQANYEQYF
TRBV4-2	12	few	.	TRBJ1-2	TGTGCCAGCAGCCACGGGGACTATGGCTACACCTTC	CASSHGDYGYTF
TRBV6-1	13	.	.	TRBJ1-1	TGTGCCAGCAGTTATACGAGGAGGGGAGAAGCTTTCTTT	CASSYTRRGEAFF
TRBV9	15	.	TRBD1	TRBJ1-1	TGTGCCAGCAGCGTAGGGACAGGCGGTCACACTGAAGCTTTCTTT	CASSVGTGGHTEAFF
TRBV14	13	once	.	TRBJ1-2	TGTGCCAGCAGCCAAGATCTTAACTATGGCTACACCTTC	CASSQDLNYGYTF
TRBV5-1	16	few	TRBD1	TRBJ2-5	TGCGCCAGCAGCCCGAATGGACAGGGGTCTTGGGAGACCCAGTACTTC	CASSPNGQGSWETQYF
TRBV5-4	14	.	.	TRBJ1-2	TGTGCCAGCAGCCCTTTTTCGGCTAACTATGGCTACACCTTC	CASSPFSANYGYTF
TRBV5-1	15	.	TRBD2	TRBJ2-5	TGCGCCAGCAGCCAACTAGCGGGGGGACAAGAGACCCAGTACTTC	CASSQLAGGQETQYF
TRBV21-1	17	.	.	TRBJ1-3	TGTGCCAGCAGCAAGGAATGTAGGGGTCTCTCTGGAAACACCATATATTTT	CASSKECRGLSGNTIYF
TRBV7-2	14	.	.	TRBJ2-7	TGTGCCAGCAGGGAGGGTGGCAGTTTGAACGAGCAGTACTTC	CASREGGSLNEQYF
TRBV7-2	15	.	.	TRBJ2-2	TGTGCCAGCAGCTTAGGCGCCGCGAACACCGGGGAGCTGTTTTTT	CASSLGAANTGELFF